This is a list of T cell receptor beta chains from one sample in a study of blood T cell repertoires in COVID-19. Using immunoSEQ multiplex PCR, the repertoire was profiled, and TCRdb retains in-frame clones only, with some absent. The sample lists about 61,000 clones; around 82% were seen once. Sequenced: peripheral blood. All receptors come from an older man with active or convalescent COVID-19. CDR3s include the opening cysteine and the closing phenylalanine or tryptophan. A D gene is named only where the DNA matches it firmly. A clone size is listed for some rows: how often the clone was seen (once, few, many), or a class if it is expanded.

abundance,v_gene,d_gene,j_gene,CDR3nt,CDR3aa
.,TRBV3-1/TRBV3-2,.,TRBJ2-1,TGTGCCAGCAGCCCCGGACAAGTCGCCCCTGAGCAGTTCTTC,CASSPGQVAPEQFF
.,TRBV10-3,.,TRBJ2-2,TGTGCCATCAGGTTCAGCGGGGAGCTGTTTTTT,CAIRFSGELFF
.,TRBV28,TRBD2,TRBJ2-4,TGTGCCAGCAGTCGGGCGGGAGGCCACATTCAGTACTTC,CASSRAGGHIQYF
few,TRBV6-5,.,TRBJ1-5,TGTGCCAGCACCGAGCGGGCTCAGCCCCAGCATTTT,CASTERAQPQHF
.,TRBV18,.,TRBJ2-3,TGTGCCAGCTCACCACAGGACACCTTGGGCACAGATACGCAGTATTTT,CASSPQDTLGTDTQYF
.,TRBV5-4,.,TRBJ2-2,TGTGCCAGCAGCTTGGGTCTAGTTAACACCGGGGAGCTGTTTTTT,CASSLGLVNTGELFF
many,TRBV7-2,TRBD1,TRBJ2-3,TGTGCCAGCAGCTCGCCTGGGACAGCAGATACGCAGTATTTT,CASSSPGTADTQYF
.,TRBV12-3/TRBV12-4,.,TRBJ1-5,TGTGCCAGCAGTTCCCAAAATCAGCCCCAGCATTTT,CASSSQNQPQHF
.,TRBV30,TRBD2,TRBJ2-3,TGTGCCTGGAACGGACTAGCGGGAGGCGGAGGGGATACGCAGTATTTT,CAWNGLAGGGGDTQYF
once,TRBV3-1/TRBV3-2,.,TRBJ1-5,TGTGCCAGCAGCCACAGTACCAGGGTGAGCAATCAGCCCCAGCATTTT,CASSHSTRVSNQPQHF
.,TRBV2,TRBD1,TRBJ1-5,TGTGCCAGCAGTGACGCATATGGGACAGGGGGGACTAATCAGCCCCAGCATTTT,CASSDAYGTGGTNQPQHF
.,TRBV9,.,TRBJ2-5,TGTGCCAGCAGCCCCGGTTGGGAGACCCAGTACTTC,CASSPGWETQYF
.,TRBV5-4,TRBD2,TRBJ2-3,TGTGCCAGCAGCCCGGGACTAGCGGGGGGTGTAGGCACAGATACGCAGTATTTT,CASSPGLAGGVGTDTQYF
.,TRBV14,.,TRBJ1-1,TGTGCCAGCACCCCTTTGGGGGGGTCTTACACTGAAGCTTTCTTT,CASTPLGGSYTEAFF
.,TRBV6-5,.,TRBJ2-7,TGTGCCAGCAACAACGGGGGCTACGAGCAGTACTTC,CASNNGGYEQYF
.,TRBV18,.,TRBJ1-2,TGTGCCAGCTCACCCCGTGAGGTCTATGGCTACACCTTC,CASSPREVYGYTF
.,TRBV2,TRBD2,TRBJ2-3,TGTGCCAGCAGTGGGGCCCTAGCGGGAACAGATACGCAGTATTTT,CASSGALAGTDTQYF
.,TRBV3-1/TRBV3-2,TRBD1,TRBJ1-5,TGTGCCAGCAGCCCCGATCCCCGACAGGGTGTCCAGCCCCAGCATTTT,CASSPDPRQGVQPQHF
.,TRBV6-1,.,TRBJ1-1,TGTGCCAGCAGTGAACTGGGCCGAAAAGCTTTCTTT,CASSELGRKAFF
.,TRBV21-1,.,TRBJ1-2,TGTGCCAGCAGCAAAGCCCCAGGGAAGAATGGCTACACCTTC,CASSKAPGKNGYTF
.,TRBV28,TRBD2,TRBJ2-7,TGTGCCACCGGCCGTAGCGGGACCTACGAGCAGTACTTC,CATGRSGTYEQYF
.,TRBV28,.,TRBJ2-7,TGTGCCAGCGAGGGGGCGGGAGGAACCTACGAGCAGTACTTC,CASEGAGGTYEQYF
.,TRBV5-6,.,TRBJ2-5,TGTGCCAGCAGCACCTATCAGGGGACCCAGTACTTC,CASSTYQGTQYF
.,TRBV19,TRBD1,TRBJ1-4,TGTGCCAGTAGAGGGACAGGGGCAGAAACTAATGAAAAACTGTTTTTT,CASRGTGAETNEKLFF
few,TRBV7-2,.,TRBJ2-1,TGTGCCAGCAGCTTCGGGACGGGACTGGGTGAGCAGTTCTTC,CASSFGTGLGEQFF
few,TRBV28,.,TRBJ1-5,TGTGCCAGCAGAGGGGGAAGCAATCAGCCCCAGCATTTT,CASRGGSNQPQHF
.,TRBV24-1,TRBD2,TRBJ2-7,TGTGCCACCAGTGATGGGACTAGGAGTCACGAGCAGTACTTC,CATSDGTRSHEQYF
.,TRBV4-2,TRBD1,TRBJ2-7,TGTGCCAGCAGCCAACGACAGGGATTTTCCTACGAGCAGTACTTC,CASSQRQGFSYEQYF
once,TRBV29-1,TRBD2,TRBJ2-1,TGCAGCGTTGAAGGCACTAGCGGGAGACACTCCTACAATGAGCAGTTCTTC,CSVEGTSGRHSYNEQFF
few,TRBV10-3,.,TRBJ1-5,TGTGCCATCAGTGAGACTAATCAGCCCCAGCATTTT,CAISETNQPQHF
.,TRBV20-1,TRBD2,TRBJ2-3,TGCAGTGCTAGTTTCGGCGGGGGGGCTGGAGATACGCAGTATTTT,CSASFGGGAGDTQYF
.,TRBV3-1/TRBV3-2,.,TRBJ1-5,TGTGCCAGCAGCCCCACGACAGATAGCAATCAGCCCCAGCATTTT,CASSPTTDSNQPQHF
.,TRBV4-2,TRBD2,TRBJ2-7,TGTGCCAGCAGCCAACCCGGGAGTAGCGGGGTCCACGAGCAGTACTTC,CASSQPGSSGVHEQYF
.,TRBV5-1,.,TRBJ1-5,TGCGCCAGCAGCTTAGGACAGAGCAGCAATCAGCCCCAGCATTTT,CASSLGQSSNQPQHF
.,TRBV19,TRBD1,TRBJ1-4,TGTGCCAGTAGTACCGTACAGGGGGACGAAAAACTGTTTTTT,CASSTVQGDEKLFF
.,TRBV6-5,.,TRBJ2-3,TGTGCCAGCAGTTACTCGAGCATAGATACGCAGTATTTT,CASSYSSIDTQYF
.,TRBV5-8,.,TRBJ2-7,TGTGCCAGCTGCCCCAGCGTGCAATCCTACGAGCAGTACTTC,CASCPSVQSYEQYF
once,TRBV9,.,TRBJ2-7,TGTGCCAGCAGCGTAGCATCGACGGGCGAGCAGTACTTC,CASSVASTGEQYF
.,TRBV7-8,.,TRBJ2-3,TGTGCCAGCAGCTTCGGGGTGTCAGGCACAGATACGCAGTATTTT,CASSFGVSGTDTQYF
.,TRBV5-4,.,TRBJ1-1,TGTGCCAGCAGCTTGGTCGGGGTAGTGGGTGAAGCTTTCTTT,CASSLVGVVGEAFF
.,TRBV7-2,.,TRBJ1-2,TGTGCCAGCAGCTTAGTTCAGGCCAGGACAGTGTATGGCTACACCTTC,CASSLVQARTVYGYTF
.,TRBV7-6,TRBD2,TRBJ2-2,TGTGCCAGCAGCTTAGTGGCGGGAGGATCGGTCGGGGAGCTGTTTTTT,CASSLVAGGSVGELFF
.,TRBV7-8,.,TRBJ1-2,TGTGCCAGCAGCTTGGCTTACAGGTTCAACTATGGCTACACCTTC,CASSLAYRFNYGYTF
.,TRBV5-8,.,TRBJ1-4,TGTGCCAGCAGCCGTCCAGGGGCAACTAATGAAAAACTGTTTTTT,CASSRPGATNEKLFF